Presented here are 19 T cell receptor beta chains from one specimen sequenced in a study of glioma-infiltrating T cells. Amplification of TCR alpha and beta CDR3 regions from RNA used iRepertoire nested multiplex PCR. MiXCR, applied by TCRdb to the multiplex PCR reads, yields one record per CDR3 protein. Found here are under 200,000 distinct CDR3 sequences, roughly two fifths of them singletons; the top ten hold 4% to 6.5%. Sample: glioma tissue, nonneoplastic brain tissue, or PBMCs (not recorded which). The receptors come from a human donor with low-grade glioma or glioblastoma, undergoing nonglioma brain surgery, or in good health (not recorded which).

In its sample, this clonotype was seen many times. The rearrangement uses TRBV27 and TRBJ2-1, with 7 positions matching TRBD1. The CDR3 contains 16 residues. V shed 2 bases and J 8 bases; nucleotides not matched to a gene: 12. Germline V lookup: CDR1 MNHEY, CDR2 SMNVEV (reference sequence). The chain's CDR3 is CASSLPLTGSVDEQFF. The CDR3 DNA follows: TGTGCCAGCAGTTTACCATTGACAGGGAGCGTTGATGAGCAGTTCTTC.

A word on this clonotype: It may be a read error: a sequence one base away is much more abundant. The conserved phenylalanine or tryptophan normally closing the CDR3 is absent here, so this likely arose from a read error. The chain has TRBV28 and TRBJ1-3; D gene ambiguous. V was trimmed by 2 bases and J by 0 bases, leaving 8 bases between them. The V gene's germline CDR1 is MDHEN and CDR2 SYDVKM. This CDR3 is 15 amino acids long. The CDR3 region has the DNA TGTGCCAGCAGTTTACCGGAGGTCTCTGGAAACACCATATATCTT. Protein: CASSLPEVSGNTIYL.

About this clonotype itself: This may come from a read error, since a much larger clone is one base off. V and J are TRBV7-9 and TRBJ2-7, with D possibly matching TRBD2 (5 bases). Between the trimmed V and J ends, which lost 6 bases and 9 bases, there was a span of 15 bases. The CDR3 is 12 amino acids. In germline, CDR1 is SEHNR, CDR2 FQNEAQ (reference sequence). The CDR3 is CASRLRAGGQYF. In DNA, the CDR3 is TGTGCCAGCAGACTCCGGGCCGGAGGGCAGTACTTC.

Note on this clonotype: A much larger clone is a single base away; this may be a read error. The chain has TRBV28 and TRBJ2-5, with 9 bases aligning to TRBD1. This CDR3 comprises 15 residues. V lost 2 bases to trimming and J lost 4 bases; unmatched junction nucleotides: 5. Germline V gene lookup returns CDR1 MDHEN and CDR2 SYDVKM. CDR3 DNA sequence: TGTGCCAGCAGTTTACAAGGGACAGGGACAGAGACCCAGTACTTC. Translating it yields CASSLQGTGTETQYF.

This clonotype was counted many times. The chain links TRBV12-3 or TRBV12-4 to TRBJ1-1; no reliable D call. Trimming pared 6 bases from V and 3 bases from J, leaving 17 bases between. This CDR3 has 15 residues. CDR3 protein: CASSLLGISDTEAFF. Here the CDR3 DNA reads TGTGCCAGCAGCCTCCTAGGGATATCGGACACTGAAGCTTTCTTT.

This rearrangement joins TRBV6-2 or TRBV6-3 to TRBJ1-1; tentatively, D is TRBD1 (5 bases). V was shortened by 6 bases and J by 1 base, with 15 bases between the two germline ends. The germline gives CDR1 MNHEY, CDR2 SVGEGT. The CDR3 runs 15 residues. The DNA of the CDR3 is TGTGCCAGCAGCCCGTCAGGGATATCGAACACTGAAGCTTTCTTT. Encoded protein: CASSPSGISNTEAFF.

The chain joins TRBV12-3 or TRBV12-4 to TRBJ2-7; no clear D gene. Trimming removed 3 bases from V and 6 bases from J, with 9 bases in between. CDR3 length: 12 residues. CDR3 DNA sequence: TGTGCCAGCAGTTTCCAGCGAATCGAGCAGTACTTC. This codes for CASSFQRIEQYF.

This clonotype has more than one count but fewer than ten. The chain joins TRBV29-1 to TRBJ1-2; D may be TRBD1 (5 bases). Trimming removed 3 bases at V and 8 bases at J, with 10 bases between. The length of the CDR3 is 11 residues. Germline V CDR1 and CDR2: SQVTM, ANQGSEA. The CDR3 DNA reads as TGCAGCGTTGAGCAGGGAAGAGGCTACACCTTC. It yields the protein CSVEQGRGYTF.

This clonotype appeared many times. J is TRBJ2-3 and V is TRBV24-1; tentatively, D is TRBD2 (6 bases). CDR1 KGHDR and CDR2 SFDVKD come from the germline V gene. The CDR3 extends over 12 amino acids. The germline V and J ends were trimmed by 10 bases and 4 bases, with 11 bases remaining between them. DNA for the CDR3: TGTGCCACTCGGGGGAGCGCAGATACGCAGTATTTT. It codes for CATRGSADTQYF.

This clonotype has just a few counts. This rearrangement joins TRBV4-2 to TRBJ2-3, with D perhaps matching TRBD2 (6 bases). The CDR3 covers 16 residues. Trimming took 3 bases from V and 0 from J, leaving 13 bases between them. Germline CDR1 and CDR2: LGHNA and YNFKEQ. CDR3 sequence (DNA): TGTGCCAGCAGCCAGGAGGGACGGCCGAGCACAGATACGCAGTATTTT. This gives the protein CASSQEGRPSTDTQYF.

This clonotype was seen repeatedly, ten times or more. The genes are TRBV20-1 and TRBJ2-4; D ambiguous. V was cut by 0 bases and J by 0 bases, with 9 bases left in between. This CDR3 is 15 amino acids long. Germline V gene lookup returns CDR1 DFQATT and CDR2 SNEGSKA (reference sequence). The CDR3 here is CSARDQALAKNIQYF. In DNA form, the CDR3 reads TGCAGTGCTAGAGACCAGGCCCTAGCCAAAAACATTCAGTACTTC.

This chain uses TRBV12-5 with TRBJ2-3, with 11 bases matching TRBD2. The CDR3 length is 16 residues. The J segment lost 5 bases and the V segment lost 3 bases, leaving 7 bases of the junction unmatched. CDR1 and CDR2 from the germline V gene are LGHNT and FRNRAP. The CDR3 DNA sequence: TGTGCTAGTGGTTTAGGCGGGACTAGCGGCAAAGATACGCAGTATTTT. Protein: CASGLGGTSGKDTQYF.

This clonotype was observed a few times. The chain recombines TRBV2 with TRBJ2-2; possibly TRBD2 for D (5 bases). Trimming took 4 bases from V and 6 from J, leaving 9 bases between them. Per the germline V gene, CDR1 is SNHLY and CDR2 is FYNNEI. The CDR3 spans 13 residues. Written as DNA, the CDR3 is TGTGCCAGCAGTGTGGAGGAGCCCGGGGAGCTGTTTTTT. It translates to CASSVEEPGELFF.

The chain joins TRBV5-1 to TRBJ2-1; the D is unclear. The V gene's germline CDR1 is SGHRS and CDR2 YFSETQ. Trimming took off 2 bases at V and 10 bases at J, with 10 bases between the two ends. This CDR3 region has 12 residues. This chain's CDR3 is CASSLGSREQFF. The CDR3 coding sequence is TGCGCCAGCAGCTTAGGGTCTCGGGAGCAGTTCTTC.

As concerns this clonotype: Possible read error: a much larger clone is one base away. This CDR3 reads CASSQSTGGNGYTF. CDR3 DNA: TGCGCCAGCAGCCAGAGCACAGGGGGTAACGGCTACACCTTC. The chain has TRBV4-1 and TRBJ1-2; 8 bases align to TRBD1. CDR1 is MGHRA and CDR2 is YSYEKL in the germline V gene. The CDR3 sequence is 14 residues long. Unmatched junction bases numbered 8, after V lost 3 bases and J lost 8 bases.

The CDR3 spells CASSFRLGSKETQYF. CDR3 DNA sequence: TGTGCCAGCAGTTTTCGCCTAGGCTCGAAAGAGACCCAGTACTTC. This chain joins TRBV12-3 or TRBV12-4 and TRBJ2-5; no clear D gene. Deletions cut 3 bases from V and 3 bases from J, with 14 bases between. This CDR3 contains 15 residues.

As for this clonotype: Likely a read error: the CDR3 ends without its conserved phenylalanine or tryptophan. The chain employs TRBV20-1 and TRBJ1-5; the D is unclear. CDR3 length: 13 amino acids. V lost 3 bases and J lost 2, with 8 bases in between. Per the germline V gene, CDR1 is DFQATT and CDR2 is SNEGSKA (reference sequence). The CDR3 protein is CSASLGRNQPQHL. CDR3 nucleotides: TGCAGTGCTAGTCTGGGTCGCAATCAGCCCCAGCATCTT.

This clonotype was seen many times. V and J are TRBV12-3 or TRBV12-4 and TRBJ2-6, with unresolved D. The V end was cut by 6 bases, the J end by 0 bases, with 3 bases between. The CDR3 runs to 13 residues. The CDR3 DNA follows: TGTGCCAGCAGGTTCTCTGGGGCCAACGTCCTGACTTTC. It encodes CASRFSGANVLTF.

This clonotype has a handful of counts. A junction end diverges from the germline sequence, so it may reflect a read error. The chain's CDR3 is CASSYSGNQHQHF. The CDR3 nucleotides read TGTGCCAGCAGTTACTCTGGTAACCAGCACCAGCATTTT. The chain has TRBV6-6 and TRBJ1-5; D gene ambiguous. Germline V lookup: CDR1 MNHNY, CDR2 SVGAGI (reference sequence). This CDR3 spans 13 amino acids.